This T cell receptor beta chain originates from a study of follicular helper T cells after annual influenza vaccination. TCRB was sequenced at Survey level resolution. Sequencing used immunoSEQ multiplex PCR; TCRdb keeps in-frame clones, though not all of them. The data hold 28,000 or so clones, with roughly 80% observed a single time. The sample's time point: 2014-2015 season, pre-vaccination. Between about 35 and 110 mL of blood was drawn per time point. CDR1 and CDR2 from the germline V gene are SGHVS and FQNEAQ. The V end lost 5 bases, the J end lost 8 bases, and 15 bases lay between the germline ends. The CDR3 loop spans 13 amino acids. Overall study findings and caveats: Rare clonotypes were missed; only about 9-20% of cells gave TCRB. Successive annual vaccinations recalled a recurrent oligoclonal ICOS+CD38+ cTfh response with influenza-specific clonotypes.

This clone has just one count. The antigen remains undetermined. The TCR originated in an adult who received the influenza vaccine. The chain is built from TRBV7-8 and TRBJ1-1; perhaps TRBD1 as D (6 bases). Sequencing was performed on CXCR5+ CD38- circulating T follicular helper cells from blood, taken on the day of influenza vaccination. Noted subset: circulating Tfh, non-naive CD4+CXCR5+PD-1+ (ICOS+CD38+ or ICOS-CD38-). The CDR3 here is CASSPGRTGEAFF. CDR3 bases: TGTGCCAGCAGCCCCGGCCGAACAGGGGAAGCTTTCTTT.